The entry that follows covers one T cell receptor (beta chain) sequence. What it binds is unknown. Patients were newly diagnosed with stage II-IVA oral cavity squamous cell carcinoma without prior systemic or radiation treatment. These oral cavity squamous cell carcinomas were HPV-negative and locally advanced. This record belongs to a study of neoadjuvant anti-PD-1 for oral cavity cancer. Notes on the study in general: Each response group had just a few patients in TCR analyses. Larger post-treatment preexisting tumor clones tracked with greater tumor shrinkage.

The repertoire was sequenced with immunoSEQ multiplex PCR; TCRdb's copy has only in-frame clones and lacks some. The table includes thousands of clones, roughly three fifths detected once. The sequencing used tumor tissue, collected before nivolumab (anti-PD-1) treatment. The source is a person between 40 and 85 years old with oral cavity squamous cell carcinoma.

Written as DNA, the CDR3 is TGTGCCAGCAGTTTGGAGGGACACCCCGGCTACACCTTC. Translating it yields CASSLEGHPGYTF. The chain recombines TRBV6-1 with TRBJ1-2, with a weak D call TRBD1 (6 bases). Trimming took off 5 bases at V and 8 bases at J, with 15 bases between the two ends. Germline V CDR1 and CDR2: MNHNS, SASEGT. The CDR3 loop spans 13 amino acids.